This T cell receptor (beta chain) was documented in a study of cytomegalovirus exposure and HLA in healthy donors. The length of the CDR3 is 15 residues. V lost 4 bases and J 4 bases, leaving 14 bases between the germline ends. CDR1 SGHRS and CDR2 YFSETQ come from the germline V gene. This clone occurred a few times. Its target is not known. Study outcomes and limitations: Follow-up analysis later connected one missense variant in DCLRE1C with trimming of TCR beta V- and J-genes. From TCR beta sequences, most subjects' HLA-A and HLA-B alleles were reportedly predicted accurately. A later examination showed that TCR association rates differed by HLA locus, with DRB1 most and HLA-C fewest.

The PCR ran on 60 Vbeta and 13 Jbeta primers. Profiled with immunoSEQ multiplex PCR; TCRdb holds only in-frame clones, not every one. Altogether 110,000 to 150,000 clones are present, around 81% being singletons, with the ten largest covering about 2.8%. The genes are TRBV5-1 and TRBJ1-4; D gene uncertain. The source material was PBMCs. The clonotype was recovered from a male donor in good health and CMV-seronegative. The CDR3 region is CASSASGSDNEKLFF. Written as DNA, the CDR3 is TGCGCCAGCAGCGCCTCCGGGTCAGATAATGAAAAACTGTTTTTT.